This T cell receptor beta chain came from a study of blood T cells in healthy people across ages. The CDR3 consists of 14 residues. Looked up from germline, CDR1 is SGHTA and CDR2 is FQGNSA. PCR was performed a second time for roughly 7 to 12 cycles using a sample-barcoded 5' primer and a J-beta primer mix. TCRdb redid the calling of the 5' RACE reads with MiXCR, one entry per CDR3 protein. The sample has some 1,000,000 distinct CDR3 sequences, about 23% seen once; the top ten hold approximately 0.71%. Study-level points and caveats: Naive CD4+ cell counts and diversity both ran higher in long-lived than in aged donors.

This clonotype has only a few counts. What it binds is unknown. These data were also filed under a second study, of T cells of mothers and their children. That source reports: The effect of thymic selection on TCR recombination output is similar between related and unrelated pairs. Related mother-child pairs showed slightly higher but non-significant overlap than unrelated pairs.

Sequencing was performed on blood. This clonotype was sampled from a girl under 10 years old in good health. The J gene is TRBJ2-1, the V gene TRBV7-2, with D perhaps matching TRBD1 (5 bases). Near its end, the DNA agrees better with TRBJ2-5, so the J call may be wrong. Here the CDR3 DNA reads TGTGCCAGCAGCTTGAATTGGCAGGGAGAGACCCAGTACTTC. Amino acid sequence: CASSLNWQGETQYF.